This is a list of T cell receptor beta chains from one sample in a study of blood T cell repertoires in COVID-19. Sequencing used immunoSEQ multiplex PCR; TCRdb keeps in-frame clones, though not all of them. This table has 97,000 or so clones, about 90% appearing once. The sequencing sample was made of peripheral blood. The receptors here all came from a man younger than 35 with acute or convalescent COVID-19. Each CDR3 is given with its conserved first and last residue. Fields, in order: CDR3 protein, CDR3 DNA, V gene, D gene, J gene, clone size. The D gene is left open where the match is weak. Not every row has a clone size; where given, it reads once, few, many or a size class.

CDR3: CASSLDIGNTIYF
DNA: TGTGCCAGCAGTTTGGACATTGGAAACACCATATATTTT
V: TRBV3-1/TRBV3-2
D: NA
J: TRBJ1-3
size: NA

CDR3: CASSYLQMNTEAFF
DNA: TGTGCCAGCAGTTACTTGCAGATGAACACTGAAGCTTTCTTT
V: TRBV6-5
D: NA
J: TRBJ1-1
size: NA

CDR3: CASSRDIDNSPLHF
DNA: TGTGCCAGCAGCAGAGACATCGATAATTCACCCCTCCACTTT
V: TRBV2
D: NA
J: TRBJ1-6
size: NA

CDR3: CASSQDLTIQGEKLFF
DNA: TGTGCCAGCAGCCAAGATCTGACAATTCAAGGTGAAAAACTGTTTTTT
V: TRBV4-2
D: NA
J: TRBJ1-4
size: NA

CDR3: CASSPLAGGRYEQYF
DNA: TGTGCCAGCAGCCCCCTAGCGGGAGGTCGGTACGAGCAGTACTTC
V: TRBV6-2/TRBV6-3
D: TRBD2
J: TRBJ2-7
size: few

CDR3: CASSPQQGNTIYF
DNA: TGTGCCAGCAGTCCTCAACAAGGAAACACCATATATTTT
V: TRBV12-3/TRBV12-4
D: NA
J: TRBJ1-3
size: NA

CDR3: CASSKRERAKVETQYF
DNA: TGCGCCAGCTCAAAAAGGGAGAGGGCGAAGGTTGAGACCCAGTACTTC
V: TRBV5-1
D: NA
J: TRBJ2-5
size: NA

CDR3: CASSQDLAGAYEQYF
DNA: TGTGCCAGCAGCCAAGATTTAGCGGGAGCCTACGAGCAGTACTTC
V: TRBV4-2
D: TRBD2
J: TRBJ2-7
size: once

CDR3: CSVGGGVAGSYEQYF
DNA: TGCAGCGTTGGGGGCGGGGTAGCGGGATCTTACGAGCAGTACTTC
V: TRBV29-1
D: TRBD2
J: TRBJ2-7
size: NA

CDR3: CASSLGGVYNSPLHF
DNA: TGTGCCAGCAGCTTAGGGGGAGTCTATAATTCACCCCTCCACTTT
V: TRBV11-2
D: NA
J: TRBJ1-6
size: once

CDR3: CASSPRSGGPTDTQYF
DNA: TGTGCCAGCTCACCACGGAGCGGGGGCCCCACAGATACGCAGTATTTT
V: TRBV18
D: TRBD2
J: TRBJ2-3
size: NA

CDR3: CAWSRKNIQYF
DNA: TGTGCCTGGTCGAGGAAAAACATTCAGTACTTC
V: TRBV30
D: NA
J: TRBJ2-4
size: NA

CDR3: CASTYNSANEKLFF
DNA: TGCGCCAGCACCTATAATTCTGCTAATGAAAAACTGTTTTTT
V: TRBV5-1
D: NA
J: TRBJ1-4
size: NA

CDR3: CATSAGTGQGYTF
DNA: TGTGCCACCAGTGCTGGGACAGGGCAAGGCTACACCTTC
V: TRBV24-1
D: TRBD1
J: TRBJ1-2
size: NA

CDR3: CASSVAQGGLGDNEQFF
DNA: TGTGCCAGCAGCGTAGCTCAGGGGGGCCTCGGGGACAATGAGCAGTTCTTC
V: TRBV9
D: NA
J: TRBJ2-1
size: NA

CDR3: CATSRRTGVDTQYF
DNA: TGTGCCACCAGCAGAAGGACAGGGGTAGATACGCAGTATTTT
V: TRBV15
D: TRBD1
J: TRBJ2-3
size: NA

CDR3: CASSRGAGETQYF
DNA: TGTGCCAGCAGCCGGGGGGCTGGAGAGACCCAGTACTTC
V: TRBV7-2
D: NA
J: TRBJ2-5
size: NA